This entry concerns a single T cell receptor beta chain. Its specific antigen is unknown. Per-nucleotide qualities are absent, and no much larger clonotype sits a single base away. This entry comes from a study of T-cell memory formation after mild COVID-19 (dated by TCRdb to the early 2020s). Turning to the overall study: TCR sequence clusters from the two donors were found to be largely donor specific. T-cell clones expanding and contracting after mild COVID-19 in two donors were tracked by longitudinal TCRalpha and TCRbeta repertoire sequencing. The cohort was made up of two young adult volunteers, one female and one male, who were previously healthy.

PBMCs were isolated by Ficoll-Paque density gradient centrifugation. The study at large found these results: SARS-CoV-2 specificity of the second-wave clones peaking on day 37 was not confirmed. Contracting CD4+ clones were located mainly in the CM and EM memory subsets, whereas CD8+ clones were found to be enriched in EMRA. From day 15 to 85, contracting clones showed balanced CD4/CD8 phenotypes, whereas a second wave of clones that expanded from day 15 to 37 leaned towards CD4+. Only two mild cases were covered by the study, and larger cohorts that include severe cases with pre-infection samples were considered necessary. Some responding clones were found in pre-infection memory, which suggests that pre-existing cross-reactive memory T cells took part in the SARS-CoV-2 response.

According to the germline V gene, CDR1 reads SQVTM and CDR2 reads ANQGSEA. The CDR3, from cysteine to phenylalanine, totals 14 residues. Of all the DNA, just the CDR3 is kept, 42 bases in frame from base 1. V was cut back by 1 base and J by 2 bases, leaving a gap of 11 bases between them. Instrument on record: Illumina NovaSeq 6000. Using 5'RACE with constant-segment primers, TCRalpha and TCRbeta cDNA libraries were constructed, with sample barcodes and unique molecular identifiers added in the process. RNA was extracted from every sample with Trizol reagent. Amplification of the libraries took two PCR steps, and the second step added a second sample barcode plus Illumina TruSeq adapters. Sequencing of the libraries was done on an Illumina NovaSeq, producing 2 x 150 bp paired-end reads. From the authors' description of their analysis: Demultiplexing of reads and collapsing into UMI-guided consensus sequences were performed with migec v1.2.7. Using mixcr v2.1.11, the UMI consensuses were aligned to TRA and TRB V and J templates and assembled into clonotypes. A clonotype was counted as expanded or contracted only if both edgeR and NoisET called the change significant, with noise models trained on biological replicates. For edgeR calls, the cutoffs were a false discovery rate-adjusted p below 0.01 and a log2 fold-change threshold of 1. As an exploratory analysis of dynamics, PCA with hierarchical clustering was applied to max-normalized trajectories of the 1000 most abundant clonotypes. Each responding clone was given a CD4 or CD8 phenotype based on the CD4+ and CD8+ repertoires, which had been sequenced separately. TCRdb handled the public reads itself, with Q25 trimming in fastp and clone calling in MiXCR, and kept productive beta chains. Entries that share a CDR3 protein sequence are merged under the most common genes and DNA. The V and J calls here are based on TCRdb, not the publication. The sample table records roughly 450,000 distinct CDR3 sequences; roughly 18% of these occur just once. The top ten hold roughly an eighth of the sample.

The rearrangement combines TRBV29-1 with TRBJ1-2, and the D gene may be TRBD1, 5 bases matching. This TCR was sampled from an adult woman who had mild COVID-19 (a few samples of this study predate the infection). The sample titles of this study are shuffled in the database, so cell type and time point are left out; the donor was told from shared clones. Sequencing was performed on PBMCs or a T cell subset sorted from them (not recorded which). The base sequence is TGCAGCGTTGAAGGGGACCCAGCCAACTATGGCTACACCTTC. The encoded protein is CSVEGDPANYGYTF. Supplemented by the reference TRBV29-1 and TRBJ1-2 proteins around the CDR3, the complete variable domain is SAVISQKPSRDICQRGTSLTIQCQVDSQVTMMFWYRQQPGQSLTLIATANQGSEATYESGFVIDKFPISRPNLTFSTLTVSNMSPEDSSIYLCSVEGDPANYGYTFGSGTRLTVV.